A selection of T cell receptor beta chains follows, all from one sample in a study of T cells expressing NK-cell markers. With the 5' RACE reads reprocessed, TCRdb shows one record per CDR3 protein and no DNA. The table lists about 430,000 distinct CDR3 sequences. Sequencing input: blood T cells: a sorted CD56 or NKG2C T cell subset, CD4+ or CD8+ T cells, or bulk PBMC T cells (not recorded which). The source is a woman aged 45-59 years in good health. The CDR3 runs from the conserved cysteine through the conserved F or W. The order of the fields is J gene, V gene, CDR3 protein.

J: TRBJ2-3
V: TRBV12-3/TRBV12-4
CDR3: CASSSNSGGLGDTQYF

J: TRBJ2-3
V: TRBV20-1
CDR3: CSAKTQRERDTQYF

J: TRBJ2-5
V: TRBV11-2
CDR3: CASSASYATQYF

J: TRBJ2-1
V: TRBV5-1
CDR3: CASSLGTRLAEMNNEQFF

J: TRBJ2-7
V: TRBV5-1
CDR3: CASSELVMGREQYF

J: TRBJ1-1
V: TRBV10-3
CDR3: CAISETGQGAEAFF

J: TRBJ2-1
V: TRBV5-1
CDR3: CASSHRGGQNNEQFF

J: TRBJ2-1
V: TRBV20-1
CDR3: CSARGQGGGTNEQFF

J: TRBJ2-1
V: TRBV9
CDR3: CASSVVSGRGNEQFF

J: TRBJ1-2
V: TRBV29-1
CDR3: CSVGDPGQDYGYTF

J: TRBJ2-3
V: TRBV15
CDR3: CATSRETLLDRRTDTQYF